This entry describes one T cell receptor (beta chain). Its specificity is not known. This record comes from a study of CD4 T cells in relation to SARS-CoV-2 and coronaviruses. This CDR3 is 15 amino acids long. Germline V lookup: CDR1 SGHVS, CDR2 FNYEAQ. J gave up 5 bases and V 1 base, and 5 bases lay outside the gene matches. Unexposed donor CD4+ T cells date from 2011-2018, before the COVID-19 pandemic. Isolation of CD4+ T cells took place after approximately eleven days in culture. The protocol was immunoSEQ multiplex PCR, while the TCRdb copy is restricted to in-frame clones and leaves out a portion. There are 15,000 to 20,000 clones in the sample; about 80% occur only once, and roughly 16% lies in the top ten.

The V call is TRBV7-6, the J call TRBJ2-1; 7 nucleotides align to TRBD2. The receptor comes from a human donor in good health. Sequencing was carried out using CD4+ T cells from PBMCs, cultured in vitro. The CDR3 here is CASSLVGLADNEQFF. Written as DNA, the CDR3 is TGTGCCAGCAGCTTAGTCGGGCTAGCGGACAATGAGCAGTTCTTC.